The following is a T cell receptor beta chain sequence with its context. These data are taken from a study of blood T cell repertoires in COVID-19. Some clones are missing from TCRdb's copy, which holds only in-frame ones; the method was immunoSEQ multiplex PCR. The sample shows over 85,000 clones, 70% to 90% of them seen only once. The ends lost 5 bases at V and 7 bases at J; junction bases unmatched: 18. The germline V gene has CDR1 MNHNY and CDR2 SVGAGI (reference sequence). This CDR3 is 17 amino acids long. Sequenced sample: peripheral blood. The J gene is TRBJ2-7, the V gene TRBV6-6, with 9 bases lining up with TRBD1. The sequence was collected from a woman of 80 years or more with COVID-19, enrolled during active disease. In DNA, the CDR3 is TGTGCCAGCAGTCCGGGACAGGGCCCCGTAGAGACTAGGGAGCAGTACTTC. Translated: CASSPGQGPVETREQYF.